These 10 T cell receptor beta chains were all obtained from the same sample, sequenced in a study of shared clonotypes between healthy human individuals. Generated by immunoSEQ multiplex PCR, the TCRdb table keeps only in-frame clones and is missing some. This sample carries about a million clones, 77% of them seen once, and the ten largest clones take approximately 0.9%. Sequencing was carried out using memory CD4+ T cells from PBMCs. Subset: CD45RA-negative fraction. The source of these receptors is a man younger than 35 in good health. Some clones in this sample may be carry-over from other donors' samples.

Points on this clone: Other DNA variants within this sample encode the same CDR3. The V call is TRBV7-2, the J call TRBJ2-7, with D uncertain. The CDR3 is 14 amino acids. Germline V gene data show CDR1 as SGHTA and CDR2 as FQGNSA. The germline V and J ends were trimmed by 0 bases and 0 bases, with 6 bases remaining between them. CDR3 protein: CASSLAGSSYEQYF. CDR3 bases: TGTGCCAGCAGCTTAGCGGGCAGCTCCTACGAGCAGTACTTC.

The table lists this clone with a few counts. The V gene is TRBV5-1, the J gene TRBJ2-7; TRBD2 agrees at 10 bases. V was pared by 4 bases and J by 2 bases, with 12 bases of the junction left unmatched. The CDR3 loop spans 17 amino acids. Germline V CDR1 and CDR2: SGHRS, YFSETQ. The CDR3 DNA is TGCGCCAGCAGCCCCCAGTCCCTAGCGGGAGACCCCTACGAGCAGTACTTC. Translated, it gives CASSPQSLAGDPYEQYF.

This clone was observed a single time. The chain couples TRBV15 to TRBJ2-3; D gene ambiguous. The V end was cut by 3 bases, the J end by 2 bases, with 6 bases between. This CDR3 spans 13 amino acids. The germline V gene has CDR1 LNHNV and CDR2 YYDKDF (reference sequence). The CDR3 sequence: CATSRPPTDTQYF. Written as DNA, the CDR3 is TGTGCCACCAGCAGGCCTCCCACAGATACGCAGTATTTT.

This clone was seen ten or more times. The sample has other DNA sequences that encode this CDR3 too. The CDR3 protein is CASSSSNTGELFF. The CDR3 bases are TGTGCCAGCAGTTCCTCCAACACCGGGGAGCTGTTTTTT. The chain employs TRBV6-6 and TRBJ2-2; D is uncertain. V was pared by 4 bases and J by 2 bases, with 5 bases between. The CDR3 is 13 amino acids. Germline V gene lookup returns CDR1 MNHNY and CDR2 SVGAGI (reference sequence).

This rearrangement joins TRBV28 to TRBJ2-7; 8 bases are shared with TRBD1. There are 18 residues in the CDR3. CDR1 MDHEN and CDR2 SYDVKM come from the germline V gene. J gave up 0 bases and V 2 bases, and 12 bases lay outside the gene matches. For the CDR3, the DNA is TGTGCCAGCAGTTTAGGCAGGGGGCGTCGCGGGACCTCCTACGAGCAGTACTTC. Its protein product is CASSLGRGRRGTSYEQYF.

The CDR3, as DNA: TGTGCCAGCAGCGCCGGGACAAACTACGAGCAGTACTTC. Translating it yields CASSAGTNYEQYF. The chain links TRBV2 to TRBJ2-7; maybe TRBD1 (6 bases). Germline values: CDR1 SNHLY, CDR2 FYNNEI. This CDR3 is 13 amino acids long. Deletions cut 6 bases from V and 3 bases from J, with 12 bases between.

V usage is TRBV28 and J usage is TRBJ2-7; TRBD2 aligns across 8 bases. This CDR3 contains 15 residues. Germline CDR1 MDHEN, CDR2 SYDVKM. The junction had 10 bases not matched to a gene; V was cut back by 7 bases and J by 2 bases. Written as DNA, the CDR3 is TGTGCCAGCATCCTAGGAAGCGGGAGTGCCTACGAGCAGTACTTC. This codes for CASILGSGSAYEQYF.

The CDR3 nucleotides read TGTGCCAGCAGGCTAGCGGGAGAGGGGACCGGGGAGCTGTTTTTT. It yields the protein CASRLAGEGTGELFF. This chain joins TRBV28 and TRBJ2-2, with 10 bases aligning to TRBD2. This CDR3 has 15 amino acids. The germline CDR1 and CDR2 sequences are MDHEN and SYDVKM. V lost 6 bases and J lost 5; bases outside the gene matches: 6.

This chain connects TRBV9 to TRBJ1-5; tentatively, D is TRBD1 (5 bases). This CDR3 is built from 14 residues. Germline V CDR1 and CDR2: SGDLS, YYNGEE. The V gene lost 4 bases and the J gene lost 3 bases, with 11 bases spanning the gap. In DNA, the CDR3 is TGTGCCAGCAGCCGCGGGACGGACAATCAGCCCCAGCATTTT. This codes for CASSRGTDNQPQHF.

This clone was detected ten times or more. The chain uses TRBV11-2 and TRBJ2-5, with TRBD1 matching over 7 bases. V dropped 5 bases and J dropped 3; count of bases not matched to a gene: 12. CDR3 length: 16 amino acids. Germline V gene sequence: CDR1 SGHAT, CDR2 FQNNGV. CDR3 nucleotides: TGTGCCAGCAGCCCGGCCCCCAGGGGGTCTAAAGAGACCCAGTACTTC. Its translation: CASSPAPRGSKETQYF.